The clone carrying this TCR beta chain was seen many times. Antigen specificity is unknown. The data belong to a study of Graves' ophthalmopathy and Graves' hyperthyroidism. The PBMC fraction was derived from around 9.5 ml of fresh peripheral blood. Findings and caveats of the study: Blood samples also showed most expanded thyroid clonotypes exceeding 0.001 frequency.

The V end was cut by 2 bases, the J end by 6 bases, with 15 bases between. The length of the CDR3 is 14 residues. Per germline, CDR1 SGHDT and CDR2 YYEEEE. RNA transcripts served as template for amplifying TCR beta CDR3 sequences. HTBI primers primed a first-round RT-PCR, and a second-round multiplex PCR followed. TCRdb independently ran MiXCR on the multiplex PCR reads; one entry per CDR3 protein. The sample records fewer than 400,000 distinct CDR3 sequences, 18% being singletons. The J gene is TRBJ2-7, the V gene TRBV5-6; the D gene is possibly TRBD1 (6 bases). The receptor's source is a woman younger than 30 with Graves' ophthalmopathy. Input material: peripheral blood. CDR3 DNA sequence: TGTGCCAGCAGCTTTGGGACACCTAGTAGCGAGCAGTACTTC. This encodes CASSFGTPSSEQYF.